The TCR beta chain under discussion was sequenced for a study of cytomegalovirus exposure and HLA in healthy donors. The CDR3 sequence is 15 residues long. V was pared by 0 bases and J by 4 bases, with 3 bases of the junction left unmatched. Per germline, CDR1 SGHNT and CDR2 YYREEE (reference sequence). Some clones are missing from TCRdb's copy, which holds only in-frame ones; the method was immunoSEQ multiplex PCR. The sample records under 150,000 clones, more than 75% being singletons. This chain connects TRBV5-4 to TRBJ1-1; TRBD1 matches 10 bases. This clonotype was sampled from a man between 18 and 35 years old in good health and CMV-seropositive. Specimen: PBMCs. The CDR3 spells CASSLEDRGFTEAFF. Written as DNA, the CDR3 is TGTGCCAGCAGCTTGGAGGACAGGGGGTTCACTGAAGCTTTCTTT.